Sequencing of this T cell receptor (beta chain) was carried out in a study of Tregs in tolerant kidney transplant recipients. Study-wide context: Related graft donors supplied nonmyeloablative bone marrow transplants, and mixed chimerism was transient. Study outcomes and limitations: Some patients' samples used different primers over time, so nucleotide sequences weren't comparable. This study did not directly address biological reproducibility.

Unstimulated regulatory T cells (CD4+CD25+CD127-), CD4+CD25- non-regulatory cells, CD4 and CD8 cells were FACS-sorted from thawed PBMCs. Method: immunoSEQ multiplex PCR; TCRdb's copy keeps in-frame clones and lacks some. The specimen's table records tens of thousands of clones. Remarks on this clone: Its antigen is not identified. The CDR3 is cut off 3 residues early in the read; its end comes from the germline J gene.

J gave up 2 bases and V 6 bases, and 7 bases lay outside the gene matches. The CDR3 consists of 15 residues. Germline loops: CDR1 SNHLY, CDR2 FYNNEI. The sequences come from CD4+ T cells from blood, collected before the transplant. This TCR came from a human donor who received a combined kidney and bone marrow transplant. V usage is TRBV2 and J usage is TRBJ1-1, with 9 nucleotides matching TRBD1. The CDR3 region is CASRATGGLNTEAFF. The sequenced part of the CDR3 DNA is TGTGCCAGCAGAGCTACAGGGGGCCTAAACACTGAA. The full variable domain, completed using reference TRBV2 and TRBJ1-1, is EPEVTQTPSHQVTQMGQEVILRCVPISNHLYFYWYRQILGQKVEFLVSFYNNEISEKSEIFDDQFSVERPDGSNFTLKIRSTKLEDSAMYFCASRATGGLNTEAFFGQGTRLTVV.